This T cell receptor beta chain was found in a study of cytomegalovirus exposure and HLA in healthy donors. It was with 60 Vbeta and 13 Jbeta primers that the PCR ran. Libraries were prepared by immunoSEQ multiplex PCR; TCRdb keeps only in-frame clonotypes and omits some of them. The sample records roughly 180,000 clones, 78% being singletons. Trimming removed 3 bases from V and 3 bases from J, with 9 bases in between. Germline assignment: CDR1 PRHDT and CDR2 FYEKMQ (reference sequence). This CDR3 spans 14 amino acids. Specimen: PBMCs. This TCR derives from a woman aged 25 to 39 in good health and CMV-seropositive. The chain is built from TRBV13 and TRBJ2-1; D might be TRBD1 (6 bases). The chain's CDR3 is CASSFRDNYNEQFF. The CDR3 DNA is TGTGCCAGCAGCTTCCGGGACAACTACAATGAGCAGTTCTTC.